This TCR beta chain was identified in a study of technical replicates of blood from several donors. Profiled with immunoSEQ multiplex PCR; TCRdb holds only in-frame clones, not every one. Of more than 70,000 clones listed, 96% are singletons. Germline values: CDR1 MDHEN, CDR2 SYDVKM. The CDR3 is 11 amino acids. V was shortened by 5 bases and J by 6 bases, with 8 bases between the two germline ends. The chain links TRBV28 to TRBJ2-7; D call uncertain. This TCR came from a human donor in good health. Sequenced material: T cells isolated from PBMCs. The chain's CDR3 is CASSTYSEQYF. The CDR3 bases are TGTGCCAGCAGTACCTATAGCGAGCAGTACTTC.